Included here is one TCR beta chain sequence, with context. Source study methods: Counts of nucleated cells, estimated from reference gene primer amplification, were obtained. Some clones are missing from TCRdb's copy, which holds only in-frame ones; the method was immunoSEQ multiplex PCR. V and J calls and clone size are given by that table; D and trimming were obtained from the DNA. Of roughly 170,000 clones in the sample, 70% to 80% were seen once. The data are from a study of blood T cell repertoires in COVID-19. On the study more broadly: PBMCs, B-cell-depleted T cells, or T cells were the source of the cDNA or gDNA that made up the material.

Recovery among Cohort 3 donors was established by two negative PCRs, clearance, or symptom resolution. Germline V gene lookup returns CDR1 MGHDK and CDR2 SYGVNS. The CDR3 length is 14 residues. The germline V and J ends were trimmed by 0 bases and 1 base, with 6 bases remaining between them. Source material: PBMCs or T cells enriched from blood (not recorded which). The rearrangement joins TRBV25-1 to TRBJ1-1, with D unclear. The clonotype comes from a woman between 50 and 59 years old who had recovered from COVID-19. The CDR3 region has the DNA TGTGCCAGCAGTGAATATAATTGGAACACTGAAGCTTTCTTT. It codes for CASSEYNWNTEAFF.